The present T cell receptor (beta chain) was sequenced within a study of blood T cell repertoires in COVID-19. The wider study: Material from acute and convalescent COVID-19 was sourced from the United States, Italy and Spain.

Here immunoSEQ multiplex PCR was the method, and the copy in TCRdb shows in-frame clones only, minus some. The sample includes 150,000 to 200,000 clones, over 70% seen only once; the top ten take around 8.4%. Trimming pared 1 base from V and 4 bases from J, leaving 14 bases between. CDR1 is LGHNA, CDR2 YSLEER, per germline. The CDR3 loop spans 16 amino acids. Sequences were obtained from peripheral blood. This TCR was sampled from an elderly woman with active or convalescent COVID-19. V and J are TRBV4-3 and TRBJ2-1; the D gene is possibly TRBD2 (6 bases). The CDR3 loop is CASSQVGGAAYNEQFF. For the CDR3, the DNA is TGCGCCAGCAGCCAAGTTGGCGGGGCGGCGTACAATGAGCAGTTCTTC.